This T cell receptor beta chain came from a study of regulatory T cells in long-lasting Graves disease. Specified time point: newly diagnosed GD, antithyroid drugs for less than 3 months. PBMC-derived RNA was used for the TCR library. Construction of TCR beta libraries relied on iRepertoire HTBI primers and on Arm-PCR targeting CDR3 regions. TCRdb reprocessed the multiplex PCR reads via MiXCR and lists one record per CDR3 protein. The sample records roughly 500,000 distinct CDR3 sequences, about 14% being singletons. These records were also assigned to another study, of T cells in Graves' hyperthyroidism and ophthalmopathy. That source adds: Exclusion of patients followed from uncontrolled infection, other autoimmune disease, pregnancy or lactation.

The receptor was derived from a man aged 30 to 45 with Graves disease. Source: peripheral blood mononuclear cells (PBMCs), taken at new diagnosis, from a patient treated with antithyroid drugs.

CDR3 nucleotides: TGCGCCAGCAGCCAACTCCAGGGGGCGCAGCCCCAGCATTTT. The encoded protein is CASSQLQGAQPQHF. The V call is TRBV4-3, the J call TRBJ1-5, with 8 positions matching TRBD1. Germline trimming cut 2 bases from V and 7 bases from J; bases unmatched to any gene: 4. Germline loops: CDR1 LGHNA, CDR2 YSLEER. The CDR3 is made up of 14 amino acids.